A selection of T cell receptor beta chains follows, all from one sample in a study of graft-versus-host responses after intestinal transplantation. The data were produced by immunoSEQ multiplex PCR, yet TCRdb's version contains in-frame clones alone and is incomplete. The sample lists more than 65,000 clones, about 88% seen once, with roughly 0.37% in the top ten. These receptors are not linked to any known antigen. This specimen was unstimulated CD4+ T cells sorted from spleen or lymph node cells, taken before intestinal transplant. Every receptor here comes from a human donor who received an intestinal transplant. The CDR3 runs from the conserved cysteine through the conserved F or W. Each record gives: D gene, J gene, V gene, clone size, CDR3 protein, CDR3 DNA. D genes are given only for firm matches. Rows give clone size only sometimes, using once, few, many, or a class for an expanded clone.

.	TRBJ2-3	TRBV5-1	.	CASSLASVSTDTQYF	TGCGCCAGCAGCTTGGCTAGCGTTAGCACAGATACGCAGTATTTT
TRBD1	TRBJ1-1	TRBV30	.	CAWSEGQGYTEAFF	TGTGCCTGGAGTGAAGGACAGGGATACACTGAAGCTTTCTTT
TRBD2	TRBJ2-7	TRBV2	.	CASSLQARGSTSGRGRDEQYF	TGTGCCAGCAGCCTCCAAGCGCGGGGGTCGACTAGCGGGAGAGGTCGCGACGAGCAGTACTTC
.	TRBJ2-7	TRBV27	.	CASSTRQGGLYEQYF	TGTGCCAGCAGTACCAGGCAGGGGGGACTCTACGAGCAGTACTTC
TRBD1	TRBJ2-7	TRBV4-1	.	CASSHETGGLNEQYF	TGCGCCAGCAGCCACGAAACAGGGGGCTTGAACGAGCAGTACTTC
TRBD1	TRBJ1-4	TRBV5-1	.	CASSQDRGSNEKLFF	TGCGCCAGCAGCCAGGACAGGGGGTCTAATGAAAAACTGTTTTTT
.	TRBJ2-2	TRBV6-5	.	CASSYRGQGNGELFF	TGTGCCAGCAGTTACCGAGGCCAGGGGAACGGGGAGCTGTTTTTT
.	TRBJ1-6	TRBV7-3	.	CASSLTRVDSPLHF	TGTGCCAGCAGCTTAACCAGGGTTGACTCACCCCTCCACTTT
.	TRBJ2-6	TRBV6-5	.	CASSQVGANVLTF	TGTGCCAGCAGCCAGGTTGGGGCCAACGTCCTGACTTTC
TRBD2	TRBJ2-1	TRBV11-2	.	CASSPTSGVYNEQFF	TGTGCCAGCAGCCCAACTAGCGGGGTCTACAATGAGCAGTTCTTC
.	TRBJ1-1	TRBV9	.	CASSGEGGRYTEAFF	TGTGCCAGCAGCGGGGAGGGGGGGCGGTACACTGAAGCTTTCTTT
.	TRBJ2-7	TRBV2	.	CASMPEGGFYEQYF	TGTGCCAGCATGCCGGAGGGGGGGTTTTACGAGCAGTACTTC
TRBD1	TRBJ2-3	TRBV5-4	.	CASSSRQGPTDTQYF	TGTGCCAGCAGCTCCCGACAGGGACCCACAGATACGCAGTATTTT
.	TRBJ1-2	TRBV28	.	CASEGAGRYGYTF	TGTGCCAGCGAAGGGGCAGGGCGGTATGGCTACACCTTC
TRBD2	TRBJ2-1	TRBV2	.	CASSESGTNYNEQFF	TGTGCCAGCAGTGAAAGCGGGACTAACTACAATGAGCAGTTCTTC
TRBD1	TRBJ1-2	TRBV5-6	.	CASSFDQGDYGYTF	TGTGCCAGCAGCTTCGATCAGGGGGACTATGGCTACACCTTC
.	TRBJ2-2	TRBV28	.	CASSPPGTSSYTGELFF	TGTGCCAGCAGCCCGCCCGGGACATCCTCCTACACCGGGGAGCTGTTTTTT
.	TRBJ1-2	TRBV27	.	CASSYLPQGARGYTF	TGTGCCAGCAGTTACCTACCGCAGGGTGCGAGAGGCTACACCTTC
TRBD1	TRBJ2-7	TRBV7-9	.	CASSPQGGAYEQYF	TGTGCCAGCAGCCCACAGGGGGGAGCCTACGAGCAGTACTTC
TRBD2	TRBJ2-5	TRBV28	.	CASSYSGAGSETQYF	TGTGCCAGCAGTTATAGCGGGGCGGGGAGCGAGACCCAGTACTTC
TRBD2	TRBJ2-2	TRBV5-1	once	CASSLDASGSILTGELFF	TGCGCCAGCAGCTTGGATGCTAGCGGGAGCATCCTGACCGGGGAGCTGTTTTTT
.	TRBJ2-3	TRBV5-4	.	CASSSPTAGSTDTQYF	TGTGCCAGCAGCTCTCCGACCGCGGGGAGCACAGATACGCAGTATTTT
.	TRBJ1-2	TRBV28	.	CASSDSYGYTF	TGTGCCAGCAGTGACAGCTATGGCTACACCTTC
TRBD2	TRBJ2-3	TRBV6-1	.	CASSDRRTSLRTDTQYF	TGTGCCAGCAGTGATAGACGGACTAGCCTGCGCACAGATACGCAGTATTTT
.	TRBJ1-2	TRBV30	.	CAWTLSKFSGVSYGYTF	TGTGCCTGGACTCTTTCGAAATTCTCAGGGGTCAGCTATGGCTACACCTTC
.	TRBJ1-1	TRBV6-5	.	CASAQILNTEAFF	TGTGCCTCTGCCCAGATCCTGAACACTGAAGCTTTCTTT
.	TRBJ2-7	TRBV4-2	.	CASSQDRVSEVFAYEQYF	TGTGCCAGCAGCCAAGATCGGGTTTCGGAGGTTTTTGCCTACGAGCAGTACTTC
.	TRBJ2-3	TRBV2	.	CASRSKTGPLTDTQYF	TGTGCCAGCAGAAGTAAGACAGGACCCCTCACAGATACGCAGTATTTT
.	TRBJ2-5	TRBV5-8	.	CASSPVRGETQYF	TGTGCCAGCAGCCCAGTCAGAGGAGAGACCCAGTACTTC
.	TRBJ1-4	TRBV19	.	CASSIGPQSFEKLFF	TGTGCCAGTAGTATAGGGCCTCAGTCGTTTGAAAAACTGTTTTTT
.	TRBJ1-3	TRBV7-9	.	CASSPWPSGNTIYF	TGTGCCAGCAGCCCCTGGCCCTCTGGAAACACCATATATTTT
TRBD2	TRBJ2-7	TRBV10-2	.	CASSETSGYEQYF	TGCGCCAGCAGTGAGACTAGCGGGTACGAGCAGTACTTC
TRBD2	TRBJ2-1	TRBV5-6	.	CASSSKTSGRDNEQFF	TGTGCCAGCAGCTCCAAGACTAGCGGGAGAGACAATGAGCAGTTCTTC
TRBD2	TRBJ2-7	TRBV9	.	CASSVGLPGGGVSYEQYF	TGTGCCAGCAGCGTAGGTCTCCCGGGGGGGGGCGTCTCCTACGAGCAGTACTTC
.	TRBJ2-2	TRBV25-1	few	CASSESGTAGELFF	TGTGCCAGCAGTGAATCCGGTACCGCCGGGGAGCTGTTTTTT
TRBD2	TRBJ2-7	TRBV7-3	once	CASSSGLAGANEQYF	TGTGCCAGCAGCTCGGGACTAGCGGGAGCCAACGAGCAGTACTTC
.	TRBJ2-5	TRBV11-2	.	CASSQTRLQETQYF	TGTGCCAGCAGCCAGACGAGACTCCAAGAGACCCAGTACTTC
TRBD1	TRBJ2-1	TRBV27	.	CASSLRGDRGRRQFF	TGTGCCAGCAGTTTACGGGGGGACAGGGGGCGTCGGCAGTTCTTC
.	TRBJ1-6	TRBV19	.	CATKGKGLMNSPLHF	TGTGCCACCAAAGGAAAGGGGCTGATGAATTCACCCCTCCACTTT
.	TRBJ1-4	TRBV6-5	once	CASRVRNLPNEKLFF	TGTGCCAGCAGAGTGAGGAATTTGCCAAATGAAAAACTGTTTTTT
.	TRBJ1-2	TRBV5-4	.	CASSLDTGVFGYGYTF	TGTGCCAGCAGCTTGGACACCGGGGTTTTCGGGTATGGCTACACCTTC
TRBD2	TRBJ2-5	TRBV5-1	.	CASSLGGGRGQETQYF	TGCGCCAGCAGCTTGGGGGGGGGTCGAGGACAAGAGACCCAGTACTTC